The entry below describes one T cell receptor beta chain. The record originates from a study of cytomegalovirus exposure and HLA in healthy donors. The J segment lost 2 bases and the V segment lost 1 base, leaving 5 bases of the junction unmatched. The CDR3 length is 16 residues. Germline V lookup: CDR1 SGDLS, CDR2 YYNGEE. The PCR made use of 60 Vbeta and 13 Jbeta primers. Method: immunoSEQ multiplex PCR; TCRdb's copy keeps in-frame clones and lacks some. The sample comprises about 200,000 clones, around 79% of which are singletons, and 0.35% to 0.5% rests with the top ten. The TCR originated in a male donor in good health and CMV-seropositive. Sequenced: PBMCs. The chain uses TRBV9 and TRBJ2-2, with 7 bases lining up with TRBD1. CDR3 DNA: TGTGCCAGCAGCGTACCGGGACAGTCCAACACCGGGGAGCTGTTTTTT. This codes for CASSVPGQSNTGELFF.